This T cell receptor beta chain was retrieved from a study of neurological immune-mediated disorders. Many counts were recorded for this clonotype. Its antigen remains unknown. The study drew its healthy controls from blood bank volunteers in Maryland, USA. From the 5' RACE reads, TCRdb called clonotypes with MiXCR, one entry per CDR3 protein. Among roughly 62,000 distinct CDR3 sequences listed, about 10% were seen once. General study findings and limits: CDR3 amino acid sequences found in expanded clones were never shared across subjects, suggesting private repertoires in all groups.

V was cut by 0 bases and J by 5 bases, with 7 bases left in between. The CDR3 has 14 amino acids. The TCR comes from a man aged 55 to 69 in good health. Sequences were obtained from PBMCs. The chain joins TRBV12-3 or TRBV12-4 to TRBJ1-4; no clear D gene. DNA of the CDR3: TGTGCCAGCAGTTTAGCACAGATCAATGAAAAACTGTTTTTT. This codes for CASSLAQINEKLFF.